What follows is one T cell receptor beta chain and its context. The same CDR3 also results from other DNA sequences found in this sample. This sample is drawn from a study of blood T cell repertoires in COVID-19. Study overall: The United States, Italy and Spain provided the acute and convalescent COVID-19 samples. T cells, B-cell-depleted T cells, or PBMCs supplied cDNA or gDNA.

The junction had 3 bases not matched to a gene; V was cut back by 3 bases and J by 7 bases. This CDR3 contains 14 residues. Germline V CDR1 and CDR2: SGHTA, FQGTGA. How the authors handled the data: Nucleated cell number was recorded as an estimate derived from reference gene primer amplification. TCRdb's table, derived via immunoSEQ multiplex PCR, lists solely in-frame clones and lacks some. V, J and clone size were drawn from that table, and D and trimming were deduced from the DNA. The sample consists of 80,000 or so clones, roughly 82% of them appearing once. The source is a man in his sixties with acute or convalescent COVID-19. J is TRBJ1-6 and V is TRBV7-3, with 7 positions matching TRBD1. Sequenced material: peripheral blood. This CDR3 is CASSLGTANSPLHF. DNA of the CDR3: TGTGCCAGCAGCTTGGGGACAGCGAATTCACCCCTCCACTTT. Using reference TRBV7-3 and TRBJ1-6 for the parts outside the CDR3, the full variable domain is GAGVSQTPSNKVTEKGKYVELRCDPISGHTALYWYRQSLGQGPEFLIYFQGTGAADDSGLPNDRFFAVRPEGSVSTLKIQRTERGDSAVYLCASSLGTANSPLHFGNGTRLTVT.